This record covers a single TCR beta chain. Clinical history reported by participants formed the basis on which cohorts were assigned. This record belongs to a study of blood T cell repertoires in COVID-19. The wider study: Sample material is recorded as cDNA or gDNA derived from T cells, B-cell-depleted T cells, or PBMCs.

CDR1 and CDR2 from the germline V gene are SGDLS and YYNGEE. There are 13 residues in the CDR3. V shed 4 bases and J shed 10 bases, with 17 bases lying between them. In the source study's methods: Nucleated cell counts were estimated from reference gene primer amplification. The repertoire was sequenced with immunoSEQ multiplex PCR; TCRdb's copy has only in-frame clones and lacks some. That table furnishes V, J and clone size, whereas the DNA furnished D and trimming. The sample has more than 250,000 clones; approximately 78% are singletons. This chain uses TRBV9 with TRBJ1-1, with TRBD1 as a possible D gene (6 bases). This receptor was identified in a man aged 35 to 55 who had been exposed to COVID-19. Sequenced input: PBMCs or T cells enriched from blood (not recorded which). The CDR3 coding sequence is TGTGCCAGCAGCTCGCGTGAGGGGGGGCGAGCTTTCTTT. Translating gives CASSSREGGRAFF.